The clone carrying this TCR beta chain was counted ten times or more. The CDR3 spans 11 residues. V was cut by 6 bases and J by 5 bases, with 8 bases left in between. Germline V gene lookup returns CDR1 DFQATT and CDR2 SNEGSKA (reference sequence). This entry belongs to a study of regulatory T cells in long-lasting Graves disease. As for the study in general: Under 3 months of antithyroid drugs had been taken by newly diagnosed Graves' patients.

Specified time point: newly diagnosed GD, antithyroid drugs for less than 3 months. Extracted PBMC RNA gave rise to the TCR library. American Thyroid Association guidelines served as the basis for diagnosing Graves' disease. Library construction for TCR beta used iRepertoire HTBI primers and Arm-PCR of CDR3 regions. How the authors handled the data: Roughly 65 TRBV and some 15 TRBJ segments were identified across samples. In TCRdb, the multiplex PCR reads were re-called with MiXCR into one record per CDR3 protein. TCRdb assigned the V and J calls; the authors' analysis was not used. Among 560,000 or so distinct CDR3 sequences listed, about 15% were seen once. These data were likewise used in another study, on T cells in Graves' hyperthyroidism and ophthalmopathy. In that study: When the TCR CDR3 underwent first-round RT-PCR, the HTBI primer set was used.

The receptor was isolated from a man younger than 35 with Graves disease. The specimen was peripheral blood mononuclear cells (PBMCs), collected at new diagnosis, from a patient treated with antithyroid drugs. The chain links TRBV20-1 to TRBJ2-4; D is uncertain. For the CDR3, the DNA is TGCAGTGCGGTCAGCCAAAACATTCAGTACTTC. Translated: CSAVSQNIQYF.